Listed below are T cell receptor beta chains from one sample, sequenced in a study of human T cells and chemical hapten exposure. In TCRdb, the RACE reads were re-called with MiXCR into one record per CDR3 protein. Here the sample spans about 190,000 distinct CDR3 sequences, around 25% being singletons. The sample in question was whole blood, obtained in connection with sensitization to the hapten diphenylcyclopropenone (DPC). All receptors derive from a woman aged 40 to 55 with alopecia areata. Some clones in this sample may be carry-over from other donors' samples. Each CDR3 is given with its conserved first and last residue.

j_call: TRBJ1-1
v_call: TRBV29-1
cdr3_aa: CSVDGMSLNTEAFF

j_call: TRBJ2-5
v_call: TRBV5-5
cdr3_aa: CASSGTGQETQYF

j_call: TRBJ2-1
v_call: TRBV20-1
cdr3_aa: CSIKRIGLAGEQFF

j_call: TRBJ2-5
v_call: TRBV9
cdr3_aa: CASSVDRQGQETQYF

j_call: TRBJ2-1
v_call: TRBV6-5
cdr3_aa: CASLGRGRQFF

j_call: TRBJ2-1
v_call: TRBV4-1
cdr3_aa: CATSGLSNEQFF

j_call: TRBJ1-1
v_call: TRBV6-6
cdr3_aa: CASSYSAGRTEAFF

j_call: TRBJ2-1
v_call: TRBV29-1
cdr3_aa: CSVDRVRDGEQFF

j_call: TRBJ2-7
v_call: TRBV20-1
cdr3_aa: CSARDRGTNSYEQYF

j_call: TRBJ1-1
v_call: TRBV28
cdr3_aa: CASTSGGLNTEAFF

j_call: TRBJ2-5
v_call: TRBV20-1
cdr3_aa: CSARGPTGETQYF

j_call: TRBJ1-6
v_call: TRBV4-1
cdr3_aa: CASSLSGTGTNSPLHF

j_call: TRBJ1-1
v_call: TRBV29-1
cdr3_aa: CSAKTGANTEAFF

j_call: TRBJ2-3
v_call: TRBV7-9
cdr3_aa: CASSTGQGRTDTQYF

j_call: TRBJ1-1
v_call: TRBV29-1
cdr3_aa: CSVDRGPVTEAFF

j_call: TRBJ1-3
v_call: TRBV4-2
cdr3_aa: CASSQGEGSSGNTIYF

j_call: TRBJ2-1
v_call: TRBV27
cdr3_aa: CASSLGGSYNEQFF

j_call: TRBJ1-6
v_call: TRBV9
cdr3_aa: CASSPWDSPNSPLHF

j_call: TRBJ2-1
v_call: TRBV30
cdr3_aa: CAWSKTGLAGDEQFF

j_call: TRBJ2-1
v_call: TRBV6-2/TRBV6-3
cdr3_aa: CASSPGLAGGAEQFF

j_call: TRBJ2-6
v_call: TRBV4-2
cdr3_aa: CASSQDRGSGANVLTF

j_call: TRBJ1-1
v_call: TRBV28
cdr3_aa: CASSVSGMNTEAFF

j_call: TRBJ1-6
v_call: TRBV25-1
cdr3_aa: CASSVQDSPLHF

j_call: TRBJ1-4
v_call: TRBV7-2
cdr3_aa: CASAPDSLNEKLFF

j_call: TRBJ2-6
v_call: TRBV5-1
cdr3_aa: CASSTGPTSGANVLTF

j_call: TRBJ2-7
v_call: TRBV29-1
cdr3_aa: CSVLLLSSYEQYF

j_call: TRBJ2-7
v_call: TRBV20-1
cdr3_aa: CSARDDGGLTYEQYF

j_call: TRBJ1-1
v_call: TRBV2
cdr3_aa: CASRSTGTEAFF

j_call: TRBJ2-1
v_call: TRBV4-2
cdr3_aa: CASSQGLAGEEQFF

j_call: TRBJ2-7
v_call: TRBV6-2/TRBV6-3
cdr3_aa: CASSYTLDGSYEQYF

j_call: TRBJ2-3
v_call: TRBV7-6
cdr3_aa: CASSPRLQGFTDTQYF

j_call: TRBJ2-5
v_call: TRBV20-1
cdr3_aa: CSARSGQQETQYF

j_call: TRBJ2-3
v_call: TRBV5-1
cdr3_aa: CATKAPSTDTQYF

j_call: TRBJ1-4
v_call: TRBV9
cdr3_aa: CASSVGGARINEKLFF

j_call: TRBJ1-1
v_call: TRBV6-6
cdr3_aa: CASSYWGQGGTEAFF

j_call: TRBJ1-1
v_call: TRBV5-5
cdr3_aa: CASSLLQTGTEAFF

j_call: TRBJ1-5
v_call: TRBV20-1
cdr3_aa: CSARTGHQPQHF

j_call: TRBJ1-5
v_call: TRBV7-9
cdr3_aa: CASSSLRFPRQSEPSNQPQHF

j_call: TRBJ2-3
v_call: TRBV5-6
cdr3_aa: CASSAPGLAGTDTQYF

j_call: TRBJ2-3
v_call: TRBV11-3
cdr3_aa: CASSLGASRHTDTQYF

j_call: TRBJ2-1
v_call: TRBV4-3
cdr3_aa: CASSQEEWELRDEQFF

j_call: TRBJ2-3
v_call: TRBV29-1
cdr3_aa: CSVEGREVMGTDTQYF

j_call: TRBJ1-4
v_call: TRBV29-1
cdr3_aa: CSVERVEGEKLFF

j_call: TRBJ2-2
v_call: TRBV6-6
cdr3_aa: CASQLVATGELFF

j_call: TRBJ1-6
v_call: TRBV7-2
cdr3_aa: CASSLAEGGYSPLHF

j_call: TRBJ2-3
v_call: TRBV3-1
cdr3_aa: CASSQEGYTQYF

j_call: TRBJ1-1
v_call: TRBV20-1
cdr3_aa: CSASFQGGNTEAFF

j_call: TRBJ1-2
v_call: TRBV20-1
cdr3_aa: CSARDWGQANYGYTF

j_call: TRBJ2-3
v_call: TRBV5-1
cdr3_aa: CASSLAGVVGTDTQYF

j_call: TRBJ2-2
v_call: TRBV7-9
cdr3_aa: CASSLTSGSHGELFF

j_call: TRBJ2-2
v_call: TRBV28
cdr3_aa: CASSSLSSGRASGELFF

j_call: TRBJ2-1
v_call: TRBV20-1
cdr3_aa: CSALTFGLEETYNEQFF

j_call: TRBJ2-3
v_call: TRBV5-1
cdr3_aa: CASSSGLAGRTDTQYF

j_call: TRBJ2-3
v_call: TRBV12-3/TRBV12-4
cdr3_aa: CASSRDGASTDTQYF

j_call: TRBJ2-3
v_call: TRBV28
cdr3_aa: CASTYSTAADTQYF